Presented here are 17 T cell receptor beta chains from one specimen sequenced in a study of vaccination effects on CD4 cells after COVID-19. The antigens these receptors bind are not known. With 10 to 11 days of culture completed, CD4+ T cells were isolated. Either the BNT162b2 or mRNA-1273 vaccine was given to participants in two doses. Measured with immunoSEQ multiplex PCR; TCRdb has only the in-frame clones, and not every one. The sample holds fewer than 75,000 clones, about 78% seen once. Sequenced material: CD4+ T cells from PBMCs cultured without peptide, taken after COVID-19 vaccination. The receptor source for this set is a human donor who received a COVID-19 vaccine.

The CDR3 DNA reads as TGTGCCAGCAGCGTGTCAGATGGCTATGGCTACACCTTC. Protein sequence: CASSVSDGYGYTF. This chain uses TRBV9 with TRBJ1-2; D is undetermined. Germline CDR1 is SGDLS and CDR2 is YYNGEE. This CDR3 contains 13 residues. Trimming left V 2 bases short and J 4 bases short, with 9 bases between.

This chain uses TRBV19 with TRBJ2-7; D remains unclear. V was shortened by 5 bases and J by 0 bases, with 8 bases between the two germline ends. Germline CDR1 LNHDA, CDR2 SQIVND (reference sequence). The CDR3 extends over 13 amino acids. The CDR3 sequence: CASSSAPSYEQYF. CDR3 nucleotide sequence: TGTGCCAGTAGTTCAGCCCCCTCCTACGAGCAGTACTTC. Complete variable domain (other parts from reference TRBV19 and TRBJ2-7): DGGITQSPKYLFRKEGQNVTLSCEQNLNHDAMYWYRQDPGQGLRLIYYSQIVNDFQKGDIAEGYSVSREKKESFPLTVTSAQKNPTAFYLCASSSAPSYEQYFGPGTRLTVT.

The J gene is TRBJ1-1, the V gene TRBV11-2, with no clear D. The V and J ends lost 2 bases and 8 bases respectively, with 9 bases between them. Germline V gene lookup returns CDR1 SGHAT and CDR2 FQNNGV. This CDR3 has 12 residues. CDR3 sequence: CASSLILAEAFF. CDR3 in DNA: TGTGCCAGCAGCTTAATCTTGGCCGAAGCTTTCTTT.

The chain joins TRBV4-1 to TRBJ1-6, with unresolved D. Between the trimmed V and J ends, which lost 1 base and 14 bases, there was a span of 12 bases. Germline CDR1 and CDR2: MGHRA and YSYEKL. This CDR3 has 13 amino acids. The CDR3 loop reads CASSQVPGGTLHF. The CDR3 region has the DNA TGCGCCAGCAGCCAAGTTCCCGGTGGAACCCTCCACTTT.

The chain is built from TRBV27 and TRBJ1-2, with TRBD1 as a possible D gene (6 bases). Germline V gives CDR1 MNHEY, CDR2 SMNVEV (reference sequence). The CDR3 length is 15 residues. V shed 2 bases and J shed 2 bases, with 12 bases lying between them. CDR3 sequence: CASSLRATGNYGYTF. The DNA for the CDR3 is TGTGCCAGCAGTTTAAGGGCTACAGGGAACTATGGCTACACCTTC.

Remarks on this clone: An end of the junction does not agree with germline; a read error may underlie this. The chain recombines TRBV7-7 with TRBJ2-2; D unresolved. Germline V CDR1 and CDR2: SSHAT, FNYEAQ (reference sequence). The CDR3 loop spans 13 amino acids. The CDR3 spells CASSTQITGELFF. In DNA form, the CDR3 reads TGTGCTAGCAGTACGCAGATCACCGGGGAGCTGTTTTTT.

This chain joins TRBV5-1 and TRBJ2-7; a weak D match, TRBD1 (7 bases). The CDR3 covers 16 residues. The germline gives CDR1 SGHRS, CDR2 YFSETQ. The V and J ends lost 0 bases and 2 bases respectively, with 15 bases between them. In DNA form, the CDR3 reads TGCGCCAGCAGCTTGGCCGAGGGGGCTAGCGCCTACGAGCAGTACTTC. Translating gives CASSLAEGASAYEQYF.

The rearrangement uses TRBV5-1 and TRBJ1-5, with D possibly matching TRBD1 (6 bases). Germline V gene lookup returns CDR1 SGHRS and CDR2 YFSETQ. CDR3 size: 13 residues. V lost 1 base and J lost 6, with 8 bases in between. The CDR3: CASSLTGLQPQHF. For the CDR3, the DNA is TGCGCCAGCAGCTTGACAGGGCTTCAGCCCCAGCATTTT.

The CDR3 nucleotides read TGTGCCAGCAGCCAAGGACGCAGGGGAGAGACCCAGTACTTC. Translating it yields CASSQGRRGETQYF. The chain employs TRBV14 and TRBJ2-5; weak D call: TRBD1 (6 bases). V was shortened by 1 base and J by 4 bases, with 10 bases between the two germline ends. The V gene's germline CDR1 is SGHDN and CDR2 FVKESK. The CDR3 length is 14 residues. Based on the CDR3 plus reference TRBV14 and TRBJ2-5, the full variable domain is EAGVTQFPSHSVIEKGQTVTLRCDPISGHDNLYWYRRVMGKEIKFLLHFVKESKQDESGMPNNRFLAERTGGTYSTLKVQPAELEDSGVYFCASSQGRRGETQYFGPGTRLLVL.

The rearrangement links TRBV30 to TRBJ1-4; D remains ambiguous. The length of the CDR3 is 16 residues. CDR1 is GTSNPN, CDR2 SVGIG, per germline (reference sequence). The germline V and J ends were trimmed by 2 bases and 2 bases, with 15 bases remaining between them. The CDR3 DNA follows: TGTGCCTGGAGTCCCCCAAGGTTACAGACTAATGAAAAACTGTTTTTT. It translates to CAWSPPRLQTNEKLFF.

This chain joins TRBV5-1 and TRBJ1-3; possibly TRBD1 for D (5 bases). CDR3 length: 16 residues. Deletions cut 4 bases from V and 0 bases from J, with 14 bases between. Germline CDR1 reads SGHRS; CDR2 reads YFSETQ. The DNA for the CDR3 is TGCGCCAGCAGCATAAAAGGGGTCGACTCTGGAAACACCATATATTTT. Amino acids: CASSIKGVDSGNTIYF.

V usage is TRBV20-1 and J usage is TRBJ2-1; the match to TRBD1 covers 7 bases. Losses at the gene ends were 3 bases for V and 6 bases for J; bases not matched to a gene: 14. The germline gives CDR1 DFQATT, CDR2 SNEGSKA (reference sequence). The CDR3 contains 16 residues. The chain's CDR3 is CSASPIGQEQINEQFF. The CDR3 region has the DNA TGCAGTGCTAGTCCCATCGGACAGGAGCAAATCAATGAGCAGTTCTTC.

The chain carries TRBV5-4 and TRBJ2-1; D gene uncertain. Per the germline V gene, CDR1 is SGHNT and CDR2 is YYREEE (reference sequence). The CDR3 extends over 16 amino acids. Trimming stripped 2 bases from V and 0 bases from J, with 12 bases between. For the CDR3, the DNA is TGTGCCAGCAGCTTCCCGGACCGGTTCTCCTACAATGAGCAGTTCTTC. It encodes CASSFPDRFSYNEQFF.

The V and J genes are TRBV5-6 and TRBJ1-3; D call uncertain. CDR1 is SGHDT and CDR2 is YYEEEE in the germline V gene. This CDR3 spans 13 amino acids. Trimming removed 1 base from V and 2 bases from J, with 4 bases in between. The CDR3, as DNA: TGTGCCAGCAGCTTGCCCCCTGGAAACACCATATATTTT. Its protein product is CASSLPPGNTIYF. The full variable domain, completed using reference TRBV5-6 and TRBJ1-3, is DAGVTQSPTHLIKTRGQQVTLRCSPKSGHDTVSWYQQALGQGPQFIFQYYEEEERQRGNFPDRFSGHQFPNYSSELNVNALLLGDSALYLCASSLPPGNTIYFGEGSWLTVV.

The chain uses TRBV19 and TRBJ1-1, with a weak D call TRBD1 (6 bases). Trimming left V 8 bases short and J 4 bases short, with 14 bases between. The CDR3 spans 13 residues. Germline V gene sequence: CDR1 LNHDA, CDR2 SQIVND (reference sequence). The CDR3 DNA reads TGTGCCAGTGCCAAACAGGGAGGCACTGAAGCTTTCTTT. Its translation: CASAKQGGTEAFF.

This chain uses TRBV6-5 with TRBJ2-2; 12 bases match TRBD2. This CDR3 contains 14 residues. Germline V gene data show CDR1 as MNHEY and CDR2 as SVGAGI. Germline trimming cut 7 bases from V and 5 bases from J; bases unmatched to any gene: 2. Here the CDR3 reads CASIGLAGTGELFF. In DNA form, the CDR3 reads TGTGCCAGCATAGGACTAGCGGGGACCGGGGAGCTGTTTTTT.

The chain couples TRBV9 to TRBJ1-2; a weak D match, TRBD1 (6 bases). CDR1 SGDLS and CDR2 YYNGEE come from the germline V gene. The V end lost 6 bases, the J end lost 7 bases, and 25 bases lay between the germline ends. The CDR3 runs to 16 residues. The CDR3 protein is CASTLTGGLGFGGYTF. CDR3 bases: TGTGCCAGCACCCTAACCGGGGGCCTGGGTTTTGGTGGCTACACCTTC.